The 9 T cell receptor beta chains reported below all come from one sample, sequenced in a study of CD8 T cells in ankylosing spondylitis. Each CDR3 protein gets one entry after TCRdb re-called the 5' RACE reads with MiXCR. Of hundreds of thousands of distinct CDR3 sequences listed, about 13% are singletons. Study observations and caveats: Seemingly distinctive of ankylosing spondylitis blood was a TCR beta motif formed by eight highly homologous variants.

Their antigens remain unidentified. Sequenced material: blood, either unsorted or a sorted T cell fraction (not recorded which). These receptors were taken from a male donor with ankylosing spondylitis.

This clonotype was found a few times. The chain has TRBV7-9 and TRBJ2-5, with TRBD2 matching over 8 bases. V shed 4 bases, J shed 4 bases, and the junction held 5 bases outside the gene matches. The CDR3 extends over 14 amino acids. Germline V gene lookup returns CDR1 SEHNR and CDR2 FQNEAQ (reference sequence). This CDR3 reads CASSSGLAIETQYF. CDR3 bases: TGTGCCAGCAGCTCCGGACTAGCTATAGAGACCCAGTACTTC.

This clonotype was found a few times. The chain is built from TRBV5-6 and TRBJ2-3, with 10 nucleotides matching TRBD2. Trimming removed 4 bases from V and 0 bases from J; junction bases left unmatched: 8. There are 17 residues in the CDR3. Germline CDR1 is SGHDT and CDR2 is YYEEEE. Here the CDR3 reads CASSLGLAALSTDTQYF. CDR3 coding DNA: TGTGCCAGCAGCCTAGGACTAGCGGCCCTTAGCACAGATACGCAGTATTTT.

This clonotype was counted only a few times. DNA of the CDR3: TGTGCCAGCAGCTTAGGGGGGACTAGCGGTTTCAATGAGCAGTTCTTC. The encoded protein is CASSLGGTSGFNEQFF. The rearrangement uses TRBV11-3 and TRBJ2-1; TRBD2 matches at 11 bases. V shed 1 base, J shed 6 bases, and the junction held 5 bases outside the gene matches. The CDR3 loop spans 16 amino acids. Germline CDR1 is SGHNT and CDR2 is YENEEA.

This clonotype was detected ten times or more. The CDR3 loop reads CATSDPLFGANEQFF. The CDR3 DNA is TGTGCCACCAGTGATCCCCTCTTTGGTGCCAATGAGCAGTTCTTC. The V gene is TRBV24-1, the J gene TRBJ2-1, with D unresolved. The CDR3 extends over 15 amino acids. V lost 3 bases, J lost 6 bases, and 14 bases lay in between. Germline-derived CDR1 and CDR2 are KGHDR and SFDVKD.

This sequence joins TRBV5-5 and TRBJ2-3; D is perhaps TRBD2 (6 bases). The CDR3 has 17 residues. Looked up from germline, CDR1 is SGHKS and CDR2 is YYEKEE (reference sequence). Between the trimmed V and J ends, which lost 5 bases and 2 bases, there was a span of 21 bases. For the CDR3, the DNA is TGTGCCAGCAGGCGGGGAAGGTTCGCGGGCCTCACAGATACGCAGTATTTT. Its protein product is CASRRGRFAGLTDTQYF. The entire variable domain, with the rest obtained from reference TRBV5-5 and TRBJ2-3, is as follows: DAGVTQSPTHLIKTRGQQVTLRCSPISGHKSVSWYQQVLGQGPQFIFQYYEKEERGRGNFPDRFSARQFPNYSSELNVNALLLGDSALYLCASRRGRFAGLTDTQYFGPGTRLTVL.

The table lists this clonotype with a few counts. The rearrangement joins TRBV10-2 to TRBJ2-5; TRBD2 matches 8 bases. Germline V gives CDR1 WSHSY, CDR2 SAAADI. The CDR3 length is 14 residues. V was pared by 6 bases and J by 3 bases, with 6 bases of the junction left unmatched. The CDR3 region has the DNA TGCGCCAGCAGAGGGAGCGGGAGAAAAGAGACCCAGTACTTC. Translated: CASRGSGRKETQYF.

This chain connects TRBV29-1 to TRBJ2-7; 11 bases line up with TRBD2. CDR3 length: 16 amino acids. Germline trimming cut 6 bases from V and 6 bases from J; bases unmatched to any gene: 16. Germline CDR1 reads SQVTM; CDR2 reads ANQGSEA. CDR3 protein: CSVIKPYTSGSCEQYF. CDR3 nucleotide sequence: TGCAGCGTGATAAAACCTTACACTAGCGGGAGCTGCGAGCAGTACTTC.

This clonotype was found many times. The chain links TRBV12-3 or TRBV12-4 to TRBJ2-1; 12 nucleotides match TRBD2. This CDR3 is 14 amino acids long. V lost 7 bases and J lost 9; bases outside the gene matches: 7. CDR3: CASNGGLAGGEQFF. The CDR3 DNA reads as TGTGCCAGCAATGGGGGACTAGCGGGCGGTGAGCAGTTCTTC.

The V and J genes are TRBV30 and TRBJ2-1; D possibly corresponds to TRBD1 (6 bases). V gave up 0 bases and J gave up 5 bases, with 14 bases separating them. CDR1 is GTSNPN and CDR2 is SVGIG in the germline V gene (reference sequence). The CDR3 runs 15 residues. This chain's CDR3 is CAWSVTPGVHNEQFF. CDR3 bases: TGTGCCTGGAGTGTAACTCCAGGGGTTCACAATGAGCAGTTCTTC.